What follows are 19 T cell receptor beta chains derived from one specimen sequenced in a study of response to subunit inactivated influenza vaccine. TCRdb fed the RT-PCR reads into MiXCR, producing one record per CDR3 protein. This table holds hundreds of thousands of distinct CDR3 sequences, 10% to 15% found once. This material consisted of PBMCs from blood, taken more than 35 days after vaccination. The receptor source for this set is a man between 45 and 60 years old who received an inactivated influenza vaccine.

This clonotype was recorded many times. This chain joins TRBV20-1 and TRBJ2-7; 7 nucleotides match TRBD1. The germline V gene has CDR1 DFQATT and CDR2 SNEGSKA (reference sequence). With 7 bases clipped from V and 0 bases from J, the junction kept 9 bases outside the gene matches. The CDR3 totals 14 residues. The CDR3 sequence is CSGEDRLRSYEQYF. In nucleotides, the CDR3 is TGCAGTGGAGAGGACAGGTTGCGCTCCTACGAGCAGTACTTC.

The V gene is TRBV7-2, the J gene TRBJ1-2; D not certain. The CDR3 contains 12 residues. Germline V gene data show CDR1 as SGHTA and CDR2 as FQGNSA. Trimming took 1 base from V and 8 from J, leaving 8 bases between them. The CDR3 loop reads CASSLELGGYTF. CDR3 in DNA: TGTGCCAGCAGCTTAGAGTTGGGGGGCTACACCTTC.

V gene TRBV4-2 combines with J gene TRBJ1-2, with TRBD1 matching 7 bases. The V gene's germline CDR1 is LGHNA and CDR2 YNFKEQ. Losses at the gene ends were 4 bases for V and 4 bases for J; bases not matched to a gene: 24. The CDR3 loop spans 20 amino acids. The CDR3 region has the DNA TGTGCCAGCAGCCCGGGGGTCCTAAGGGACAGCGCCTACCAGTTCTATGGCTACACCTTC. It yields the protein CASSPGVLRDSAYQFYGYTF.

The rearrangement links TRBV5-1 to TRBJ1-6, with D possibly being TRBD1 (5 bases). Germline loops: CDR1 SGHRS, CDR2 YFSETQ. CDR3 length: 15 residues. Trimming pared 3 bases from V and 8 bases from J, leaving 15 bases between. The CDR3 region is CASSSRPGDYSPLHF. The CDR3 nucleotides read TGCGCCAGCAGCTCACGACCGGGGGACTATTCACCCCTCCACTTT.

With respect to this clonotype: At one end, the junction sequence differs from germline, possibly due to a read error. The DNA of the CDR3 is TGTGCCAGCAGTTTAGAGGGTGGCTACACCTTC. It specifies CASSLEGGYTF. The chain links TRBV5-1 to TRBJ1-2; D not resolved. Per the germline V gene, CDR1 is SGHRS and CDR2 is YFSETQ. The CDR3 totals 11 residues.

This chain uses TRBV7-2 with TRBJ2-3; 11 nucleotides agree with TRBD1. The CDR3 has 15 residues. Germline assignment: CDR1 SGHTA and CDR2 FQGNSA. With V trimmed by 5 bases and J by 7 bases, 8 bases remained unmatched. CDR3 amino acids: CASSLGTGGRNTQYF. In DNA form, the CDR3 reads TGTGCCAGCAGCCTTGGGACAGGGGGAAGGAATACGCAGTATTTT. The whole variable domain, filled in from reference TRBV7-2 and TRBJ2-3, reads GAGVSQSPSNKVTEKGKDVELRCDPISGHTALYWYRQSLGQGLEFLIYFQGNSAPDKSGLPSDRFSAERTGGSVSTLTIQRTQQEDSAVYLCASSLGTGGRNTQYFGPGTRLTVL.

This clonotype was observed a handful of times. The gene calls are TRBV11-2 and TRBJ2-3; 7 bases are shared with TRBD1. V lost 5 bases, J lost 5 bases, and 10 bases stayed unmatched. CDR1 and CDR2 (germline): SGHAT, FQNNGV. The length of the CDR3 is 15 residues. The DNA for the CDR3 is TGTGCCAGCAGCCCAGGGACAGCGTGGATAGATACGCAGTATTTT. Translation gives CASSPGTAWIDTQYF.

This chain links TRBV20-1 with TRBJ2-3, with 8 bases aligning to TRBD2. Per germline, CDR1 DFQATT and CDR2 SNEGSKA (reference sequence). The CDR3 consists of 18 residues. The J segment lost 0 bases and the V segment lost 6 bases, leaving 17 bases of the junction unmatched. CDR3 DNA: TGCAGTGCGAACGGGAGGGCCAGGGAGGGAGGTAGCACAGATACGCAGTATTTT. Translation: CSANGRAREGGSTDTQYF.

J is TRBJ2-5 and V is TRBV4-3; no firm D call. V dropped 1 base and J dropped 5 bases, with 17 bases sitting between them. CDR1 and CDR2 from the germline V gene are LGHNA and YSLEER. The CDR3 consists of 16 residues. CDR3 in amino acids: CASSQVFPAGWETQYF. The DNA of the CDR3 is TGCGCCAGCAGCCAAGTTTTTCCGGCTGGGTGGGAGACCCAGTACTTC.

The V gene is TRBV6-2 or TRBV6-3, the J gene TRBJ2-1; TRBD1 aligns across 9 bases. V gave up 2 bases and J gave up 3 bases; unmatched junction bases: 8. This CDR3 has 17 amino acids. Germline V gene data show CDR1 as MNHEY and CDR2 as SVGEGT. CDR3: CASSYRRGGQGYNEQFF. CDR3 nucleotides: TGTGCCAGCAGTTACCGAAGAGGGGGACAGGGCTACAATGAGCAGTTCTTC.

This clonotype was picked up many times. J is TRBJ2-7 and V is TRBV11-2, with D tentatively TRBD2 (5 bases). The CDR3 runs to 11 residues. From germline, CDR1 is SGHAT and CDR2 FQNNGV. V lost 7 bases and J lost 9, with 13 bases in between. As DNA, the CDR3 is TGTGCCAGCACCAGAGGTGGAGGGCAGTACTTC. Amino acids: CASTRGGGQYF.

The chain carries TRBV20-1 and TRBJ2-7; tentatively, D is TRBD1 (6 bases). Germline-derived CDR1 and CDR2 are DFQATT and SNEGSKA (reference sequence). Between the trimmed V and J ends, which lost 3 bases and 2 bases, there was a span of 14 bases. This CDR3 region has 14 residues. CDR3 nucleotides: TGCAGTGCTAGGGAAACAGGGTGGACCTACGAGCAGTACTTC. Its protein product is CSARETGWTYEQYF.

The sample holds many counts of this clonotype. The V call is TRBV21-1, the J call TRBJ2-7. TRBV21-1 is termed a pseudogene. There are 12 residues in the CDR3. The CDR3 region has the DNA TGTGCCAGCAGCAAGGTCTACTACGAGCAGTACTTC. This codes for CASSKVYYEQYF.

The V gene is TRBV6-2 or TRBV6-3, the J gene TRBJ2-3, with no clear D. In germline, CDR1 is MNHEY, CDR2 SVGEGT. With 0 bases removed from V and 0 bases from J, the gap between germline ends came to 7 bases. CDR3 length equals 15 residues. The CDR3, as DNA: TGTGCCAGCAGTTACTCTTCAACAAGCACAGATACGCAGTATTTT. Its translation is CASSYSSTSTDTQYF.

This clonotype occurred many times. This rearrangement joins TRBV25-1 to TRBJ2-5; D not resolved. This CDR3 is 11 amino acids long. V dropped 2 bases and J dropped 5 bases, with 3 bases sitting between them. Germline V gene sequence: CDR1 MGHDK, CDR2 SYGVNS. Here the CDR3 reads CASSETETQYF. The CDR3 coding sequence is TGTGCCAGCAGTGAAACTGAGACCCAGTACTTC.

This clonotype has a count of ten or more. This sequence joins TRBV18 and TRBJ2-3; D is undetermined. V was clipped by 1 base and J by 4 bases, with 3 bases between them. Germline V gene sequence: CDR1 KGHSH, CDR2 LQKENI. The CDR3 totals 12 residues. The CDR3 DNA is TGTGCCAGCTCACCACAGGCAGATACGCAGTATTTT. Translation gives CASSPQADTQYF.

This clonotype was recorded a few times. The gene calls are TRBV27 and TRBJ2-7; perhaps D is TRBD1 or TRBD2 (5 bases each). The CDR3 is made up of 15 amino acids. Germline V gives CDR1 MNHEY, CDR2 SMNVEV (reference sequence). V gave up 2 bases and J gave up 6 bases, with 17 bases separating them. As DNA, the CDR3 is TGTGCCAGCAGTTTAGGGTCGGGGCCAGTCCGCGAGCAGTACTTC. Residues: CASSLGSGPVREQYF.

Only a few counts were recorded for this clonotype. The rearrangement joins TRBV10-3 to TRBJ2-7; D gene unclear. The CDR3 is 15 amino acids. The V end lost 0 bases, the J end lost 4 bases, and 13 bases lay between the germline ends. Germline lookup yields CDR1 ENHRY and CDR2 SYGVKD. The CDR3: CAISESSNPSYEQYF. The CDR3 DNA sequence: TGTGCCATCAGTGAGTCGAGCAATCCATCATACGAGCAGTACTTC.

The V and J genes are TRBV20-1 and TRBJ1-5; 8 bases map to TRBD1. The trim removed 4 bases at V and 2 bases at J, leaving 7 bases unmatched. In germline, CDR1 is DFQATT, CDR2 SNEGSKA (reference sequence). This CDR3 comprises 15 residues. CDR3 amino acids: CSAIPDRGGNQPQHF. The CDR3 DNA reads TGCAGTGCTATCCCCGACAGGGGCGGCAATCAGCCCCAGCATTTT.